This record concerns one T cell receptor (beta chain) sequence. Its antigen is unknown. These data are taken from a study of T cell responses to AZD1222 COVID-19 vaccine. Study-wide results and caveats: Regions 160-218 and 743-854 dominated among vaccine-associated CD4 TCRs spanning spike. Mostly white British, mostly female donors; authors suggested clonal diversity may be underestimated. Vaccination with two AZD1222 doses was followed by a rise in Spike-specific TCR breadth and depth. At study baseline, merely roughly 6 AZD1222 recipients were seropositive.

Libraries were prepared by immunoSEQ multiplex PCR; TCRdb keeps only in-frame clonotypes and omits some of them. The sample carries under 100,000 clones, approximately 88% recorded once. CDR3 length: 15 residues. V lost 4 bases and J lost 2, with 14 bases in between. In germline, CDR1 is LNHDA, CDR2 SQIVND (reference sequence). The V gene is TRBV19, the J gene TRBJ1-1, with a weak D call TRBD1 (5 bases). The starting material was peripheral blood, obtained on day 0 of AZD1222 vaccination. The receptor was isolated from an adult in good health. CDR3 nucleotides: TGTGCCAGTAGTACGCGGGACGGAGGAAACACTGAAGCTTTCTTT. It encodes CASSTRDGGNTEAFF.